Detailed here is one TCR beta chain. Its antigen is still unknown. This specimen comes from a study of T cells in Graves' hyperthyroidism and ophthalmopathy. Study at large: The initial diagnosis was the point when peripheral blood was collected, ahead of any treatment.

The PBMCs were sourced from fresh peripheral blood (about 10 ml). From RNA transcripts, TCR beta CDR3 regions were amplified. HTBI primers were employed in a first-round RT-PCR of the TCR CDR3. TCRdb passed the multiplex PCR reads through MiXCR, listing each CDR3 protein once. The sample has nearly 750,000 distinct CDR3 sequences, roughly a third seen once. This CDR3 is built from 16 residues. In germline, CDR1 is SGHTA, CDR2 FQGNSA. The V and J ends lost 4 bases and 0 bases respectively, with 13 bases between them. General study results and limits: Prediction of ophthalmopathy progression came a median approximately 6 months pre-onset. In blood, most of the thyroid clonotypes expanded above 0.001 were also present.

V usage is TRBV7-2 and J usage is TRBJ1-5, with a tentative D call TRBD1 (5 bases). Sequencing was performed on blood. The TCR comes from a woman aged 40 to 50 with Graves' hyperthyroidism. The CDR3 coding sequence is TGTGCCAGCAGCTATTTGCAGGGTAATAGCAATCAGCCCCAGCATTTT. Its translation is CASSYLQGNSNQPQHF.